This is a list of T cell receptor beta chains from one sample in a study of blood T cell repertoires in COVID-19. Generated by immunoSEQ multiplex PCR, the TCRdb table keeps only in-frame clones and is missing some. The table lists 200,000 to 250,000 clones, about 86% of them singletons. Sequencing was done on a sample of peripheral blood. These receptors were collected from a woman between 45 and 60 years old with COVID-19, enrolled during active disease. Both conserved end residues are part of each CDR3.

V	J	length	CDR3
TRBV11-3	TRBJ2-6	14	CATRSGSGANVLTF
TRBV9	TRBJ1-1	16	CASSGRQGSVNTEAFF
TRBV21-1	TRBJ2-3	16	CASSFPPGDRTDTQYF
TRBV28	TRBJ1-5	11	CASRKIEPQHF
TRBV19	TRBJ2-3	15	CASRESTGRTDTQYF
TRBV7-8	TRBJ1-2	13	CASSLSQGFGYTF
TRBV28	TRBJ2-5	13	CASSLNREETQYF
TRBV10-2	TRBJ2-7	13	CASSEGTGFEQYF
TRBV5-1	TRBJ1-1	14	CASSTTGPSTEAFF
TRBV30	TRBJ2-7	14	CAWSRLRTGNEQYF
TRBV19	TRBJ2-3	15	CASSIDRTGTDTQYF
TRBV27	TRBJ1-2	14	CASSSPGQAYGYTF
TRBV11-2	TRBJ2-5	11	CASSPEETQYF
TRBV6-5	TRBJ1-2	15	CASSSARQAEYGYTF
TRBV6-1	TRBJ1-6	15	CASSERTGGRSPLHF
TRBV28	TRBJ1-1	15	CASTHPTGWNTEAFF
TRBV24-1	TRBJ2-2	14	CATSPSTNTGELFF
TRBV13	TRBJ1-1	15	CASSLVGGGLTEAFF
TRBV19	TRBJ2-1	12	CASSLQGAEQFF
TRBV10-3	TRBJ2-3	15	CAISAGGLRTDTQYF
TRBV11-2	TRBJ2-3	14	CASSTRTGKDTQYF
TRBV19	TRBJ2-2	14	CASSIGQGTGELFF
TRBV7-9	TRBJ1-6	15	CASSFQGPFDSPLHF
TRBV29-1	TRBJ2-1	16	CSVVGASGGSYNEQFF
TRBV19	TRBJ2-6	17	CASSIETGVEGANVLTF
TRBV6-2/TRBV6-3	TRBJ2-5	16	CASSRTSGDSRETQYF
TRBV21-1	TRBJ2-1	19	CASSKALFRQKIHYNEQFF
TRBV24-1	TRBJ2-1	15	CATSGTGQGYNEQFF
TRBV6-4	TRBJ2-3	13	CASSGTNADTQYF